Sequencing of this T cell receptor beta chain was carried out in a study of T cell repertoires in cytomegalovirus infection. Study-level background: Public TCR beta signatures marked donors with CMV infection and the matching HLA. Findings and limits, study-wide: Of the TCR beta families, the public ones yielded a cumulative frequency that identified carriers of CMV plus the relevant HLA. HLA-C-restricted CMV-specific TCR beta clonotypes were dominant in the ex vivo response.

From the reads, TCRdb called clonotypes with MiXCR, one entry per CDR3 protein. The repertoire includes 140,000 to 150,000 distinct CDR3 sequences, 30% to 40% of them detected once, and roughly 50% sits in the top ten. Germline-derived CDR1 and CDR2 are MRHNA and SNTAGT. V lost 0 bases and J lost 2, with 3 bases in between. CDR3 length: 13 residues. Details on this clonotype: No antigen is known for it.

The chain recombines TRBV6-4 with TRBJ2-3; the D is unclear. This clonotype was obtained from a human donor in good health (CMV status not recorded). Some clones in this sample may be carry-over from other donors' samples. This material consisted of CD8+ T cells from cultured PBMCs, taken from culture after CMV antigen stimulation. The CDR3 here is CASSDSDTDTQYF. In nucleotides, the CDR3 is TGTGCCAGCAGTGACTCGGACACAGATACGCAGTATTTT.